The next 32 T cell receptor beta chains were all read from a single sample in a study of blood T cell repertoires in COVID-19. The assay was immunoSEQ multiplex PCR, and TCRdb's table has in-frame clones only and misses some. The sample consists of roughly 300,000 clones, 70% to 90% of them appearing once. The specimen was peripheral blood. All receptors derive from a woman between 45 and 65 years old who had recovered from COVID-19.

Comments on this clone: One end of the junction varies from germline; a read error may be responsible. CDR3 DNA: TGTGTCACCAGCAGAGATGAAAGCCTTTTACAGAATGAAAAACTGTTTTTT. Residues: CVTSRDESLLQNEKLFF. This sequence joins TRBV15 and TRBJ1-4; D gene unclear. Germline V gene sequence: CDR1 LNHNV, CDR2 YYDKDF (reference sequence). CDR3 length: 17 amino acids.

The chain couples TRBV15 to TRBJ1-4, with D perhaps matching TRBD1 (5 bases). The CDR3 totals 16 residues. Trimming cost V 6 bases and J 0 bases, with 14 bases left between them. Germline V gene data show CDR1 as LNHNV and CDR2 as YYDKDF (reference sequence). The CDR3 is CATSTPWGATNEKLFF. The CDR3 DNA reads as TGTGCCACCAGTACCCCGTGGGGGGCAACTAATGAAAAACTGTTTTTT.

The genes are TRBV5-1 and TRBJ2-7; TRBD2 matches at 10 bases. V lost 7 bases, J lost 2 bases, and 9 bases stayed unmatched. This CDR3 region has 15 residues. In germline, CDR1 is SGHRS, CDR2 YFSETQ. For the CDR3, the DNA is TGCGCCAGCCGAGAACTAGCGGGAAGGGCCTACGAGCAGTACTTC. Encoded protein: CASRELAGRAYEQYF.

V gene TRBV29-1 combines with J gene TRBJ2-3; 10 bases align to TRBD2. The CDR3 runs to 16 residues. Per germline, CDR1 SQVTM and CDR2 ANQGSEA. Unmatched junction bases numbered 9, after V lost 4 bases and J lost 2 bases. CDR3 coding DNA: TGCAGCGTTGTTCCCCAACTAGCGGGGATCACAGATACGCAGTATTTT. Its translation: CSVVPQLAGITDTQYF.

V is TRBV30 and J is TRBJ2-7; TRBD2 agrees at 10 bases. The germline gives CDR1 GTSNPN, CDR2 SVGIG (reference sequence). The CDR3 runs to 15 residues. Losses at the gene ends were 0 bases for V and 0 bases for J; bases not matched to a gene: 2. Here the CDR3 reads CAWSVGLAASYEQYF. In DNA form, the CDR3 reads TGTGCCTGGAGTGTCGGACTAGCGGCCTCCTACGAGCAGTACTTC.

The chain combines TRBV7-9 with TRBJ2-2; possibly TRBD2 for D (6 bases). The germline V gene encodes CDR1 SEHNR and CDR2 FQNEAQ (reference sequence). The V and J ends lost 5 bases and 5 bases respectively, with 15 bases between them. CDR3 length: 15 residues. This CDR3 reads CASSLPGAGTGELFF. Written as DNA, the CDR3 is TGTGCCAGCAGCCTCCCGGGAGCGGGTACCGGGGAGCTGTTTTTT.

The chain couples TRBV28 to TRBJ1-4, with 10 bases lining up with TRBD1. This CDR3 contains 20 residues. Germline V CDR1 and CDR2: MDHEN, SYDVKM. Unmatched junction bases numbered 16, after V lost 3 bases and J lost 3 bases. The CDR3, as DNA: TGTGCCAGCAGTTTTTTGAACGGACAGGGGGTCTTTCAACCTAATGAAAAACTGTTTTTT. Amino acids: CASSFLNGQGVFQPNEKLFF.

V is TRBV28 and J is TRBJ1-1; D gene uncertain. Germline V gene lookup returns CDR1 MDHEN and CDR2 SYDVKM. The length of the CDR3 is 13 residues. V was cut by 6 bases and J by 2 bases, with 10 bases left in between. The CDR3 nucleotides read TGTGCCAGCAGGACAAGCCTAAACACTGAAGCTTTCTTT. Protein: CASRTSLNTEAFF.

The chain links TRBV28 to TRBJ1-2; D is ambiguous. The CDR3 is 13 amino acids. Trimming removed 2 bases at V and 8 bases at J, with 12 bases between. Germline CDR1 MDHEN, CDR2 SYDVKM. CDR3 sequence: CASSLQRIEGYTF. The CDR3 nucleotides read TGTGCCAGCAGTTTACAACGAATTGAGGGCTACACCTTC.

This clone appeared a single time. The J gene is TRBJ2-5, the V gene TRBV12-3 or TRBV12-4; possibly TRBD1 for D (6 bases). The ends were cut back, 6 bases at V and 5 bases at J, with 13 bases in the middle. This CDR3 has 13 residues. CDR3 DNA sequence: TGTGCCAGCAGGAACACAGGGACGGAGACCCAGTACTTC. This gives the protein CASRNTGTETQYF.

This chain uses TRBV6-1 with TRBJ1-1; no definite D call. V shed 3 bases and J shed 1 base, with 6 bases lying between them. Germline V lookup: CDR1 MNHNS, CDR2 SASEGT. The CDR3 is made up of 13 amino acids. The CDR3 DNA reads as TGTGCCAGCAGTGAGCGACAGAACACTGAAGCTTTCTTT. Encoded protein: CASSERQNTEAFF.

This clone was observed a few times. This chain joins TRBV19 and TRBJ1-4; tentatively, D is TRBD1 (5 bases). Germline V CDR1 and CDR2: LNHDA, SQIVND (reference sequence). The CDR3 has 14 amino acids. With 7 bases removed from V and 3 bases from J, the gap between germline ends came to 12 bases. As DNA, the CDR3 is TGTGCCAGTATGGGGGGAAGGTCTAATGAAAAACTGTTTTTT. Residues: CASMGGRSNEKLFF. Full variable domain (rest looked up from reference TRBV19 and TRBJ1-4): DGGITQSPKYLFRKEGQNVTLSCEQNLNHDAMYWYRQDPGQGLRLIYYSQIVNDFQKGDIAEGYSVSREKKESFPLTVTSAQKNPTAFYLCASMGGRSNEKLFFGSGTQLSVL.

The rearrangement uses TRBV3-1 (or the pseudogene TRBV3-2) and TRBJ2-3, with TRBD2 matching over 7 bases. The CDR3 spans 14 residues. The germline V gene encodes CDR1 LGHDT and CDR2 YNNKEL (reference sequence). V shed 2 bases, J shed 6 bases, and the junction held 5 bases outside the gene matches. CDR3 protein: CASSQSAGGDTQYF. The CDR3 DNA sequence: TGTGCCAGCAGCCAATCGGCCGGGGGGGATACGCAGTATTTT.

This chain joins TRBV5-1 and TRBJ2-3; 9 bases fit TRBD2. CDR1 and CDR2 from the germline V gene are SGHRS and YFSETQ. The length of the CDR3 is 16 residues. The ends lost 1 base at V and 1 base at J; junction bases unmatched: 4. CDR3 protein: CASSLTGLARTDTQYF. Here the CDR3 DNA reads TGCGCCAGCAGCTTGACGGGACTAGCCCGCACAGATACGCAGTATTTT.

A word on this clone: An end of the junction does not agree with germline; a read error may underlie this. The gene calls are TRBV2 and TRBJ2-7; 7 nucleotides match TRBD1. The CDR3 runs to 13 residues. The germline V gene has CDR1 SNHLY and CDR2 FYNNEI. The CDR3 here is CASSGQVSSEQYF. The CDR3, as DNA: TGTGCCAGCAGCGGACAGGTGTCCTCCGAGCAGTACTTC.

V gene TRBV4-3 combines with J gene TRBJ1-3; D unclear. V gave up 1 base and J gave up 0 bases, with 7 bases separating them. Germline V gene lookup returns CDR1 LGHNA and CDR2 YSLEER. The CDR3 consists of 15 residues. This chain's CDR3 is CASSQGRSSGNTIYF. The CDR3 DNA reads TGCGCCAGCAGCCAAGGAAGGAGCTCTGGAAACACCATATATTTT.

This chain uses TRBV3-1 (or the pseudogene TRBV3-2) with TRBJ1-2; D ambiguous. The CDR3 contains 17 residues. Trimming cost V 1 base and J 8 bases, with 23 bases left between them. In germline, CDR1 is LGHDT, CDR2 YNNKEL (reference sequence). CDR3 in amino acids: CASSQAGLSPGRGGYTF. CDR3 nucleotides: TGTGCCAGCAGCCAAGCGGGCCTCTCTCCCGGGAGAGGCGGCTACACCTTC.

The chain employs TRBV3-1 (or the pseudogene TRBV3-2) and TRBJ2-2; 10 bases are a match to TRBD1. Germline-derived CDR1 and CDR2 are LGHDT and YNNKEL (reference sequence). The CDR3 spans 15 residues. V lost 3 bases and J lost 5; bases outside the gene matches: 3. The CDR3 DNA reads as TGTGCCAGCAGCCAGCCGGGACAGGGGACCGGGGAGCTGTTTTTT. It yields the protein CASSQPGQGTGELFF.

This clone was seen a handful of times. In DNA, the CDR3 is TGTGCCAGCAGCCGGACAGTTCTAACCGTCTACGAGCAGTACTTC. This encodes CASSRTVLTVYEQYF. This chain links TRBV7-2 with TRBJ2-7; the D gene is possibly TRBD1 (6 bases). Germline V gene data show CDR1 as SGHTA and CDR2 as FQGNSA. This CDR3 comprises 15 residues. V was trimmed by 5 bases and J by 3 bases, leaving 17 bases between them.

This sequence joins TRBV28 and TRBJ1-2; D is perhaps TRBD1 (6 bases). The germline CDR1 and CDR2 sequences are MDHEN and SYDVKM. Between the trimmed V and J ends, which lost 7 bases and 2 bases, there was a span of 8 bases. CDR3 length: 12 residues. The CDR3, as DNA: TGTGCCAGCAACAGGGCCAACTATGGCTACACCTTC. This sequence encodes CASNRANYGYTF.

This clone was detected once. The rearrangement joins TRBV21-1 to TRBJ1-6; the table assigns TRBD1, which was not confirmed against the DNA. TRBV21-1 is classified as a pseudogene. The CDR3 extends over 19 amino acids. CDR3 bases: TGTGCCAGCAGCAAAGATTTGCAACAGGCCCCACTTAGGAATTCACCCCTCCACTTT. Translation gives CASSKDLQQAPLRNSPLHF.

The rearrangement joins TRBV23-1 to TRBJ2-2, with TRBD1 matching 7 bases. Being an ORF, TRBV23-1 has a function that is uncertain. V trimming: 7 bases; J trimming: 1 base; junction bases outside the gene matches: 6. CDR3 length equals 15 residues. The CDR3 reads CASNRRQGNTGELFF. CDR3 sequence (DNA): TGCGCCAGCAACCGACGACAGGGGAACACCGGGGAGCTGTTTTTT.

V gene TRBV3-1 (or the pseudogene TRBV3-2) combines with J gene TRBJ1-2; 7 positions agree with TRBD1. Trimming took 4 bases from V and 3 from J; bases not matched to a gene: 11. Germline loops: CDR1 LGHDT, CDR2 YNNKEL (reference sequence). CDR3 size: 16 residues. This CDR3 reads CASSLGATGSYYGYTF. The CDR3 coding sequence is TGTGCCAGCAGCCTAGGTGCGACAGGGTCCTACTATGGCTACACCTTC.

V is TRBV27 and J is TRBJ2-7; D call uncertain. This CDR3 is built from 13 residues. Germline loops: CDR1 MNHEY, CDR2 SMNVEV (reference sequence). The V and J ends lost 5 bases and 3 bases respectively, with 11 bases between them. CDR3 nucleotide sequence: TGTGCCAGCAGTGGTGAGACACACTACGAGCAGTACTTC. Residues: CASSGETHYEQYF.

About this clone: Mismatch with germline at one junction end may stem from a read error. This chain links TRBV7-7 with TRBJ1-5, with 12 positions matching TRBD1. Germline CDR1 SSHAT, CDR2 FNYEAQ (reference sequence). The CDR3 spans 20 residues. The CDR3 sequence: CASSSRAGTGGYHGNQPQHF. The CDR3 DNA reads TGTGCTAGCAGCTCGCGCGCCGGGACAGGGGGCTATCATGGCAATCAGCCCCAGCATTTT.

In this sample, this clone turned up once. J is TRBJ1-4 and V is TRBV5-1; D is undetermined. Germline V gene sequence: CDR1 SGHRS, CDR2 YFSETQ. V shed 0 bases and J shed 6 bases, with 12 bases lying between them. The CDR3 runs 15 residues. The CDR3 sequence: CASSLAPGGDEKLFF. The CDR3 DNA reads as TGCGCCAGCAGCTTGGCCCCGGGAGGAGATGAAAAACTGTTTTTT.

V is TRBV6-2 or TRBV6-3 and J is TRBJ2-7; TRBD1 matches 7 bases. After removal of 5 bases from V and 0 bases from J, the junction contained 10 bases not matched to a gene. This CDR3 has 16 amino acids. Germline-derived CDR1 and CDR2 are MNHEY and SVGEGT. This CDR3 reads CASSGPGQSLSYEQYF. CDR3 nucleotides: TGTGCCAGCAGTGGTCCGGGACAGAGTCTCTCCTACGAGCAGTACTTC.

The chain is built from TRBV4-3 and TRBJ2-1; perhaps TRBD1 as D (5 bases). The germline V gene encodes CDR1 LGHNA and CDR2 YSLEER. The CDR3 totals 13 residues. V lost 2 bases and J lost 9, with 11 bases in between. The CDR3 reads CASSQQTQGEQFF. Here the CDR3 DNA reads TGCGCCAGCAGCCAACAGACGCAGGGTGAGCAGTTCTTC.

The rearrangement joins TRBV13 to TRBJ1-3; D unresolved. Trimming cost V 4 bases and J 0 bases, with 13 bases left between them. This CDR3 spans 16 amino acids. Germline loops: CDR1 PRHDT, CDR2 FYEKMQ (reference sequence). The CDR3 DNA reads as TGTGCCAGCAGCTACTACCGGGAGAGCTCTGGAAACACCATATATTTT. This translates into CASSYYRESSGNTIYF.

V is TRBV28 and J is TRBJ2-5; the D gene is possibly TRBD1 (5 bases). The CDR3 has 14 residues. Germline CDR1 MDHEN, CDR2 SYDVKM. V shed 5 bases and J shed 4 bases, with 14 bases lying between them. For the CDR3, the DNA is TGTGCCAGCAGTGCCGCAGGGTCGGGAGAGACCCAGTACTTC. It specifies CASSAAGSGETQYF.

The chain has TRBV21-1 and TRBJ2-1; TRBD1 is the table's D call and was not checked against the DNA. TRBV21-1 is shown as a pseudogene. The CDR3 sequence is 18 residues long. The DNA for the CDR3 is TGTGCCAGCAGCAAAGCGCTTGTTCCAGGGGGGTCCTACAATGAGCAGTTCTTC. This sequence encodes CASSKALVPGGSYNEQFF.

The CDR3 sequence is CASSQVRSGSDTQYF. CDR3 bases: TGTGCCAGCAGCCAAGTCCGGTCGGGGTCAGATACGCAGTATTTT. J is TRBJ2-3 and V is TRBV3-1 (or the pseudogene TRBV3-2); tentative D call: TRBD2 (5 bases). The germline V and J ends were trimmed by 1 base and 4 bases, with 12 bases remaining between them. The CDR3 runs 15 residues. Germline CDR1 reads LGHDT; CDR2 reads YNNKEL (reference sequence).